Listed here are 10 T cell receptor beta chains from one sample, sequenced in a study of CD8 T cells in ankylosing spondylitis. Findings and limits, study-wide: There was a TCR beta motif, made of fewer than 10 highly homologous variants, that appeared characteristic of ankylosing spondylitis blood.

MiXCR, run by TCRdb on the 5' RACE reads, gives a single entry per CDR3 protein. The sample has about 750,000 distinct CDR3 sequences, roughly 19% seen once; the top ten hold under 20%. Their recognized antigens are unknown. Source material: blood, either unsorted or a sorted T cell fraction (not recorded which). The receptor set was obtained from a male donor with ankylosing spondylitis.

The sample holds a few counts of this clonotype. This rearrangement joins TRBV5-1 to TRBJ2-5, with a weak D call TRBD2 (5 bases). Germline V CDR1 and CDR2: SGHRS, YFSETQ. Trimming cost V 3 bases and J 5 bases, with 14 bases left between them. CDR3 length: 14 residues. In DNA form, the CDR3 reads TGCGCCAGCAGCTCGGCGGGTCAATGGGAGACCCAGTACTTC. Residues: CASSSAGQWETQYF.

This clonotype was observed many times. V gene TRBV7-3 combines with J gene TRBJ2-3; D remains unclear. The germline V and J ends were trimmed by 5 bases and 5 bases, with 11 bases remaining between them. The CDR3 sequence is 13 residues long. CDR1 and CDR2 from the germline V gene are SGHTA and FQGTGA. This chain's CDR3 is CASSLVGRDTQYF. In DNA, the CDR3 is TGTGCCAGCAGCCTTGTAGGGCGAGATACGCAGTATTTT.

This clonotype was seen only a few times. This sequence joins TRBV15 and TRBJ1-5; tentatively, D is TRBD1 (5 bases). Trimming removed 0 bases at V and 6 bases at J, with 12 bases between. The V gene's germline CDR1 is LNHNV and CDR2 YYDKDF (reference sequence). The CDR3 spans 15 residues. CDR3 DNA sequence: TGTGCCACCAGCAGAGATCGCGGGGGAGGTCAGCCCCAGCATTTT. This sequence encodes CATSRDRGGGQPQHF.

The chain carries TRBV6-2 or TRBV6-3 and TRBJ1-2; D is possibly TRBD1 (5 bases). The CDR3 extends over 15 amino acids. V was trimmed by 4 bases and J by 4 bases, leaving 16 bases between them. Germline V gene lookup returns CDR1 MNHEY and CDR2 SVGEGT. CDR3 nucleotide sequence: TGTGCCAGCAGTTCCACCTCGGTGGGGGGCTATGGCTACACCTTC. Translation: CASSSTSVGGYGYTF.

The J gene is TRBJ1-5, the V gene TRBV30, with 8 bases that match TRBD1. With 4 bases clipped from V and 5 bases from J, the junction kept 7 bases outside the gene matches. CDR3 length equals 14 residues. Germline lookup yields CDR1 GTSNPN and CDR2 SVGIG (reference sequence). CDR3 nucleotide sequence: TGTGCCTGGAAAGGGCAGGGGGCCCATCAGCCCCAGCATTTT. Translating it yields CAWKGQGAHQPQHF.

This clonotype was seen only once. The V and J genes are TRBV3-1 and TRBJ1-2; D not resolved. V lost 4 bases to trimming and J lost 5 bases, with 11 bases between them. This CDR3 comprises 13 residues. The germline V gene encodes CDR1 LGHDT and CDR2 YNNKEL (reference sequence). The CDR3 loop reads CASSPDPLYGYTF. CDR3 sequence (DNA): TGTGCCAGCAGCCCCGACCCCTTGTATGGCTACACCTTC.

The rearrangement links TRBV7-9 to TRBJ1-4; D is ambiguous. The CDR3 is 12 residues long. CDR1 is SEHNR, CDR2 FQNEAQ, per germline (reference sequence). Trimming cost V 3 bases and J 5 bases, with 4 bases left between them. CDR3 DNA sequence: TGTGCCAGCAGCTTGCAGAATGAAAAACTGTTTTTT. It encodes CASSLQNEKLFF.

The chain combines TRBV4-1 with TRBJ2-2; the match to TRBD1 covers 8 bases. The CDR3 has 14 residues. Germline CDR1 reads MGHRA; CDR2 reads YSYEKL. With V trimmed by 0 bases and J by 9 bases, 3 bases remained unmatched. DNA of the CDR3: TGCGCCAGCAGCCAAGAGGGGACAGGTTGGGAGCTGTTTTTT. Amino acid sequence: CASSQEGTGWELFF.

V gene TRBV18 combines with J gene TRBJ2-5, with D possibly being TRBD1 (6 bases). Germline V CDR1 and CDR2: KGHSH, LQKENI. CDR3 size: 16 residues. Trimming stripped 4 bases from V and 3 bases from J, with 18 bases between. CDR3 sequence: CASSQGVPTTKETQYF. For the CDR3, the DNA is TGTGCCAGCTCACAGGGGGTACCAACGACCAAAGAGACCCAGTACTTC.

CDR3 amino acids: CASMFGGQANTEAFF. CDR3 sequence (DNA): TGTGCCAGCATGTTCGGTGGGCAGGCCAACACTGAAGCTTTCTTT. The chain couples TRBV12-3 or TRBV12-4 to TRBJ1-1; no definite D call. V was cut by 7 bases and J by 2 bases, with 17 bases left in between. The length of the CDR3 is 15 residues.